Listed below are T cell receptor beta chains from one sample, sequenced in a study of T-cell memory formation after mild COVID-19. TCRdb analysed the 5' RACE reads with MiXCR anew, one entry per CDR3 protein. This table has some 290,000 distinct CDR3 sequences, roughly 16% appearing once. The sequencing sample was made of PBMCs or a T cell subset sorted from them (not recorded which). Source of these receptors: a man in his late teens or twenties who had mild COVID-19 (a few samples of this study predate the infection). Cell type and time point are not known. CDR3s include the opening cysteine and the closing phenylalanine or tryptophan. Fields, in order: V gene, D gene, J gene, clone size, CDR3 DNA, CDR3 protein. D genes are given only for firm matches. Size is omitted from some rows. Given values are once, few, many or a class for expanded clones.

>TRBV5-6|NA|TRBJ1-6|many
TGTGCCAGCAGTCCTGGTCGAGGAGGGAGCTATTATAATTCACCCCTCCACTTT
CASSPGRGGSYYNSPLHF
>TRBV7-7|TRBD2|TRBJ2-2|few
TGTGCCAGCAGCTCGGTTAGCGGGGGGAACACCGGGGAGCTGTTTTTT
CASSSVSGGNTGELFF
>TRBV7-9|TRBD1|TRBJ1-4|NA
TGTGCCAGCAGCTTTCGACAGGGTGAAAAACTGTTTTTT
CASSFRQGEKLFF
>TRBV19|NA|TRBJ2-3|NA
TGTGCCAGTACTCCTGGACTAACAGATACGCAGTATTTT
CASTPGLTDTQYF
>TRBV5-6|NA|TRBJ2-3|NA
TGTGCCAGCAGCCCGTGGGGTTATACAGATACGCAGTATTTT
CASSPWGYTDTQYF
>TRBV6-6|NA|TRBJ1-1|NA
TGTGCCAGCTTCACTGGTCGGGGCCCCGTGGCTTTCTTT
CASFTGRGPVAFF
>TRBV4-2|NA|TRBJ2-7|once
TGTGCCAGCAGCCAAGACAGGCGGTCCGAGCAGTACTTC
CASSQDRRSEQYF
>TRBV9|TRBD1|TRBJ2-5|few
TGTGCCAGCAGCAAGACAGGGGCGGGAGAGACCCAGTACTTC
CASSKTGAGETQYF
>TRBV6-6|NA|TRBJ1-2|NA
TGTGCCAGCAGCCGAGTTGTCGGTCAAGCGGAGGGCTACACCTTC
CASSRVVGQAEGYTF
>TRBV6-5|TRBD1|TRBJ2-6|few
TGTGCCAGCAGTTACGGGACAGGGGTCGGGGCCAACGTCCTGACTTTC
CASSYGTGVGANVLTF
>TRBV6-4|NA|TRBJ2-1|NA
TGTGCCAGCAGCCTAGGAGGGTTCAATGAGCAGTTCTTC
CASSLGGFNEQFF
>TRBV20-1|NA|TRBJ1-5|many
TGCAGTGCTCCTCGGGGCGCGGGCAATCAGCCCCAGCATTTT
CSAPRGAGNQPQHF
>TRBV5-1|NA|TRBJ2-7|few
NA
CASSLVGAGAQWEKYF
>TRBV7-9|TRBD1|TRBJ1-5|few
TGTGCCAGCAGCAGCCGGGACAGGGAATTTAAAAATCAGCCCCAGCATTTT
CASSSRDREFKNQPQHF
>TRBV7-3|TRBD2|TRBJ2-1|few
TGTGCCAGCAGCTTTACTCGGGGGGGAGTGGATGAGCAGTTCTTC
CASSFTRGGVDEQFF
>TRBV4-3|NA|TRBJ2-7|few
TGCGCCAGCAGCCAAGAGAGTGCCAGGGTCGTAAGCGAGCAGTACTTC
CASSQESARVVSEQYF
>TRBV24-1|NA|TRBJ2-5|NA
TGTGCCACCAGTGATTTCCGGTCCCAGTACTTC
CATSDFRSQYF
>TRBV7-2|TRBD1|TRBJ1-2|few
TGTGCCAGCAGGTCCGGGACAGGGGACTATGGCTACACCTTC
CASRSGTGDYGYTF
>TRBV14|NA|TRBJ1-2|NA
TGTGCCAGCAATCAGGGGCGTGGCTACACCTTC
CASNQGRGYTF
>TRBV4-3|TRBD1|TRBJ1-2|few
TGCGCCAGCAGCCAAGGTCCAGGGGGGAACTATGGCTACACCTTC
CASSQGPGGNYGYTF
>TRBV6-2/TRBV6-3|TRBD2|TRBJ2-1|many
TGTGCCAGCAGTTACTCGGCCCCTAGCGGGGTATACAATGAGCAGTTCTTC
CASSYSAPSGVYNEQFF
>TRBV4-2|NA|TRBJ1-5|few
TGTGCCAGCAGCCAAGATCTAAAGGGTGGCAATCAGCCCCAGCATTTT
CASSQDLKGGNQPQHF
>TRBV9|TRBD1|TRBJ2-3|NA
TGTGCCAGCAGCGAAGTCGACAGGGGGTTTAATACGCAGTATTTT
CASSEVDRGFNTQYF
>TRBV5-6|TRBD2|TRBJ2-7|NA
TGTGCCAGCAGCCGGACGGGGGGGTTCTACGAGCAGTACTTC
CASSRTGGFYEQYF
>TRBV5-1|NA|TRBJ2-3|few
TGCGCCAGCAGCTCGGCTTCCACAGATACGCAGTATTTT
CASSSASTDTQYF
>TRBV12-5|TRBD1|TRBJ2-1|NA
TGTGCTAGTGGTTTGTCACAGGGGGCTTGGAATGAGCAGTTCTTC
CASGLSQGAWNEQFF
>TRBV6-6|NA|TRBJ1-4|few
TGTGCCAGCAGGCCTATAGATGAAAAACTGTTTTTT
CASRPIDEKLFF
>TRBV20-1|NA|TRBJ1-5|few
TGCAGTGCTATTGGGGGGGCGGGTCAGCCCCAGCATTTT
CSAIGGAGQPQHF
>TRBV6-5|NA|TRBJ1-3|NA
TGTGCCAGCAGTTCATCAGGGGTGGGAGGAAACACCATATATTTT
CASSSSGVGGNTIYF
>TRBV5-4|NA|TRBJ2-3|many
TGTGCCAGCAGCTTTCCTGGGGGGCCGGGATCGCAGTATTTT
CASSFPGGPGSQYF
>TRBV27|NA|TRBJ2-1|few
TGTGCCACCCTCTCACAGGGAAATGAGCAGTTCTTC
CATLSQGNEQFF
>TRBV12-3/TRBV12-4|NA|TRBJ2-5|NA
TGTGCCAGCAGTTTACTAGCGCACCAAGAGATCCAGTACTTC
CASSLLAHQEIQYF
>TRBV19|NA|TRBJ1-1|NA
TGTGCCAGTAGTTCCTATATGAACACTGAAGCTTTCTTT
CASSSYMNTEAFF
>TRBV20-1|TRBD1|TRBJ2-7|many
TGCAGTGCTAGACCACAGGGGTTGACCTACGAGCAGTACTTC
CSARPQGLTYEQYF
>TRBV5-1|NA|TRBJ2-4|NA
TGCGCCAGCGGGCCCGGACAGGCCAAAAACATTCAGTACTTC
CASGPGQAKNIQYF
>TRBV4-1|NA|TRBJ2-3|few
TGCGCCAGCAGCCAAGTTTTGGTTGATACGCAGTATTTT
CASSQVLVDTQYF
>TRBV5-1|TRBD2|TRBJ2-1|few
TGCGCCAGCAGCTTAGCGGGGGGGAACAATGAGCAGTTCTTC
CASSLAGGNNEQFF
>TRBV20-1|TRBD1|TRBJ1-1|NA
TGCAGTGCGCTAACAGGGGGCGACACTGAAGCTTTCTTT
CSALTGGDTEAFF
>TRBV7-2|NA|TRBJ2-5|many
TGTGCCAGCAGCCCTGGGCGTTGGGCGTGGGAGACCCAGTACTTC
CASSPGRWAWETQYF
>TRBV18|NA|TRBJ2-2|few
TGTGCCAGCTCACCGATGGATACCGGGGAGCTGTTTTTT
CASSPMDTGELFF
>TRBV9|TRBD1|TRBJ2-3|NA
TGTGCCAGCAGCGATGACAGGGGACACACAGATACGCAGTATTTT
CASSDDRGHTDTQYF
>TRBV4-3|NA|TRBJ1-4|NA
TGCGCCAGCAGCCATTGGGGCACTGGAGGAAAACTGTTTTTT
CASSHWGTGGKLFF
>TRBV12-3/TRBV12-4|TRBD1|TRBJ2-7|few
TGTGCCAGCAGCACCCGAACAGGGGGCAATTACGAGCAGTACTTC
CASSTRTGGNYEQYF
>TRBV12-3/TRBV12-4|NA|TRBJ2-5|NA
TGTGCCAGCAGTTTAAGGGTTTGGGAGACCCAGTACTTC
CASSLRVWETQYF
>TRBV27|NA|TRBJ2-3|NA
TGTGCCAGCAGTTTATCCCATGCTGGAGATACGCAGTATTTT
CASSLSHAGDTQYF
>TRBV3-1|NA|TRBJ1-2|NA
TGTGCCAGCAGCCAAGAATGGGGGACCTATGGCTACACCTTC
CASSQEWGTYGYTF
>TRBV6-5|NA|TRBJ1-5|NA
TGTGCCAGCAGGACGGGGTTCGGACAGCCCCAGCATTTT
CASRTGFGQPQHF
>TRBV4-3|NA|TRBJ1-6|few
TGCGCCAGCAGCCATAATAGGGGGGCGGAGAATTCACCCCTCCACTTT
CASSHNRGAENSPLHF
>TRBV6-5|TRBD1|TRBJ2-2|NA
TGTGCCAGCAGTTACTCGGACAGGGGGCCTCAGAACACCGGGGAGCTGTTTTTT
CASSYSDRGPQNTGELFF
>TRBV6-5|NA|TRBJ2-1|few
TGTGCCAGCGGTGCGGGGAGCTTGAATGAGCAGTTCTTC
CASGAGSLNEQFF
>TRBV5-1|NA|TRBJ2-3|few
TGCGCCAGCAGCTTGGGGCGGGCAGATACGCAGTATTTT
CASSLGRADTQYF